A single sample gave rise to the 19 T cell receptor beta chains below, sequenced in a study of T cell responses to AZD1222 COVID-19 vaccine. Here immunoSEQ multiplex PCR was the method, and the copy in TCRdb shows in-frame clones only, minus some. The sample records some 150,000 clones, approximately 93% being singletons. This specimen consisted of peripheral blood, obtained on day 0 of AZD1222 vaccination. These receptors came from an adult in good health.

This clone was counted once. The CDR3 DNA reads as TGTGCCACGGCAGCATTCGGCTACAATGAGCAGTTCTTC. Amino acid sequence: CATAAFGYNEQFF. The chain links TRBV19 to TRBJ2-1, with D unresolved. The germline V and J ends were trimmed by 10 bases and 3 bases, with 13 bases remaining between them. The CDR3 is 13 amino acids. Germline-derived CDR1 and CDR2 are LNHDA and SQIVND (reference sequence).

The CDR3 spells CASRLAAQGNQPQHF. CDR3 DNA: TGTGCCAGCAGACTGGCGGCTCAGGGCAATCAGCCCCAGCATTTT. The chain links TRBV2 to TRBJ1-5, with D unresolved. V lost 6 bases and J lost 2, with 14 bases in between. Germline CDR1 and CDR2: SNHLY and FYNNEI. The CDR3 sequence is 15 residues long.

V gene TRBV28 combines with J gene TRBJ1-6; weak D call: TRBD1 (6 bases). Germline V lookup: CDR1 MDHEN, CDR2 SYDVKM. The CDR3 spans 15 residues. The V gene lost 5 bases and the J gene lost 3 bases, with 11 bases spanning the gap. As DNA, the CDR3 is TGTGCCAGCAGTCCCCCGGGACACTATAATTCACCCCTCCACTTT. Translation gives CASSPPGHYNSPLHF.

The chain has TRBV6-5 and TRBJ1-2; D is ambiguous. Trimming stripped 8 bases from V and 7 bases from J, with 11 bases between. Germline V lookup: CDR1 MNHEY, CDR2 SVGAGI. The CDR3 runs 11 residues. CDR3 loop: CASSSVGGYTF. The CDR3 DNA follows: TGTGCCAGCTCCTCGGTGGGTGGCTACACCTTC.

The CDR3 DNA reads TGTGCCAGCAGCGTAGACACGGTAGAGACCCAGTACTTC. Its translation is CASSVDTVETQYF. The chain employs TRBV9 and TRBJ2-5, with D hard to call. Trimming shortened V by 0 bases and J by 4 bases, and 7 bases separated the two germline ends. This CDR3 has 13 residues. Germline values: CDR1 SGDLS, CDR2 YYNGEE. Complete variable domain (other parts from reference TRBV9 and TRBJ2-5): DSGVTQTPKHLITATGQRVTLRCSPRSGDLSVYWYQQSLDQGLQFLIQYYNGEERAKGNILERFSAQQFPDLHSELNLSSLELGDSALYFCASSVDTVETQYFGPGTRLLVL.

This chain links TRBV9 with TRBJ2-1, with a tentative D call TRBD2 (6 bases). The germline gives CDR1 SGDLS, CDR2 YYNGEE. This CDR3 contains 15 residues. The V end lost 3 bases, the J end lost 0 bases, and 10 bases lay between the germline ends. CDR3 in amino acids: CASSAEGSSYNEQFF. CDR3 sequence (DNA): TGTGCCAGCAGCGCGGAGGGTAGCTCCTACAATGAGCAGTTCTTC.

The genes are TRBV20-1 and TRBJ1-2, with no clear D. The germline V and J ends were trimmed by 6 bases and 5 bases, with 10 bases remaining between them. The CDR3 extends over 11 amino acids. The germline V gene has CDR1 DFQATT and CDR2 SNEGSKA (reference sequence). The CDR3 spells CSAGRSYGYTF. CDR3 bases: TGCAGTGCCGGTCGCTCTTATGGCTACACCTTC.

The V and J genes are TRBV19 and TRBJ1-1; TRBD1 matches 7 bases. Looked up from germline, CDR1 is LNHDA and CDR2 is SQIVND (reference sequence). Unmatched junction bases numbered 12, after V lost 8 bases and J lost 0 bases. The CDR3 extends over 16 amino acids. The CDR3 nucleotides read TGTGCCAGTCGCGAGCCGGGACAGACCATGAACACTGAAGCTTTCTTT. Translation: CASREPGQTMNTEAFF.

The chain recombines TRBV5-1 with TRBJ2-2, with TRBD1 identical over 7 bases. Germline V CDR1 and CDR2: SGHRS, YFSETQ. The V segment lost 2 bases and the J segment 4 bases; nucleotides outside the gene matches: 8. The CDR3 is 16 residues long. The CDR3 is CASSFLGTDVTGELFF. The CDR3 bases are TGCGCCAGCAGCTTCTTGGGGACAGATGTCACCGGGGAGCTGTTTTTT.

The V gene is TRBV7-8, the J gene TRBJ2-1, with TRBD1 matching over 9 bases. With 3 bases clipped from V and 2 bases from J, the junction kept 5 bases outside the gene matches. The CDR3 is 16 amino acids. Germline V lookup: CDR1 SGHVS, CDR2 FQNEAQ. The CDR3 reads CASSLFRDRAYNEQFF. CDR3 nucleotide sequence: TGTGCCAGCAGCTTGTTCCGGGACAGGGCCTACAATGAGCAGTTCTTC.

The V call is TRBV5-3, the J call TRBJ1-1, with D uncertain. TRBV5-3 belongs to the ORF category, with a function that is uncertain. Trimming stripped 3 bases from V and 10 bases from J, with 4 bases between. The CDR3 covers 9 residues. CDR3 amino acids: CARSYRAFF. DNA for the CDR3: TGTGCCAGAAGCTACAGAGCTTTCTTT.

The chain combines TRBV5-6 with TRBJ1-6, with 7 bases matching TRBD1. V dropped 4 bases and J dropped 6; count of bases not matched to a gene: 4. Germline lookup yields CDR1 SGHDT and CDR2 YYEEEE. This CDR3 is built from 14 residues. The CDR3 reads CASSRGQLNSPLHF. The DNA for the CDR3 is TGTGCCAGCAGCCGGGGACAGCTTAATTCACCCCTCCACTTT.

The chain has TRBV5-4 and TRBJ1-3, with 9 bases aligning to TRBD1. The germline V gene has CDR1 SGHNT and CDR2 YYREEE (reference sequence). The CDR3 sequence is 14 residues long. V lost 1 base to trimming and J lost 8 bases; unmatched junction nucleotides: 4. CDR3 sequence reads: CASSLKQGADTIYF. CDR3 nucleotides: TGTGCCAGCAGCTTGAAACAGGGGGCGGACACCATATATTTT.

The V call is TRBV29-1, the J call TRBJ1-5; D not certain. V was trimmed by 5 bases and J by 5 bases, leaving 13 bases between them. Germline V CDR1 and CDR2: SQVTM, ANQGSEA. The CDR3 sequence is 13 residues long. This CDR3 reads CSVTLDDHQPQHF. DNA for the CDR3: TGCAGCGTTACCCTAGACGATCATCAGCCCCAGCATTTT. The full variable domain, its missing parts supplied by reference TRBV29-1 and TRBJ1-5, is SAVISQKPSRDICQRGTSLTIQCQVDSQVTMMFWYRQQPGQSLTLIATANQGSEATYESGFVIDKFPISRPNLTFSTLTVSNMSPEDSSIYLCSVTLDDHQPQHFGDGTRLSIL.

This chain connects TRBV6-5 to TRBJ2-1; TRBD2 agrees at 9 bases. CDR3 length: 14 amino acids. Germline-derived CDR1 and CDR2 are MNHEY and SVGAGI. With V trimmed by 8 bases and J by 6 bases, 8 bases remained unmatched. CDR3 nucleotide sequence: TGTGCCAGCGAACGCGGGGGGGAGGGCAATGAGCAGTTCTTC. The encoded protein is CASERGGEGNEQFF.

This chain joins TRBV18 and TRBJ1-2; 10 bases fit TRBD1. This CDR3 has 18 residues. Per germline, CDR1 KGHSH and CDR2 LQKENI. V was clipped by 2 bases and J by 4 bases; unmatched bases: 13. CDR3 sequence: CASSPSGTGARSSYGYTF. For the CDR3, the DNA is TGTGCCAGCTCACCATCCGGGACAGGGGCTCGCTCTTCCTATGGCTACACCTTC.

The gene calls are TRBV29-1 and TRBJ1-5; no definite D call. V was pared by 4 bases and J by 7 bases, with 14 bases between. Germline CDR1 is SQVTM and CDR2 is ANQGSEA. This CDR3 has 13 residues. The CDR3 here is CSVAQSLDQPQHF. The CDR3 DNA is TGCAGCGTTGCGCAGTCCCTGGACCAGCCCCAGCATTTT.

The chain links TRBV5-4 to TRBJ2-2; 12 bases align to TRBD2. Germline values: CDR1 SGHNT, CDR2 YYREEE (reference sequence). The CDR3 has 16 residues. Germline trimming cut 3 bases from V and 6 bases from J; bases unmatched to any gene: 6. CDR3 sequence reads: CASSSASGGASGELFF. The CDR3 DNA reads TGTGCCAGCAGCTCCGCTAGCGGGGGGGCTTCCGGGGAGCTGTTTTTT.

The J gene is TRBJ2-2, the V gene TRBV19; 9 bases are shared with TRBD2. Germline CDR1 and CDR2: LNHDA and SQIVND (reference sequence). This CDR3 is 14 amino acids long. The junction had 5 bases not matched to a gene; V was cut back by 9 bases and J by 3 bases. The CDR3 loop reads CASHLAGDTGELFF. In DNA form, the CDR3 reads TGTGCCAGCCATTTAGCGGGGGACACCGGGGAGCTGTTTTTT.